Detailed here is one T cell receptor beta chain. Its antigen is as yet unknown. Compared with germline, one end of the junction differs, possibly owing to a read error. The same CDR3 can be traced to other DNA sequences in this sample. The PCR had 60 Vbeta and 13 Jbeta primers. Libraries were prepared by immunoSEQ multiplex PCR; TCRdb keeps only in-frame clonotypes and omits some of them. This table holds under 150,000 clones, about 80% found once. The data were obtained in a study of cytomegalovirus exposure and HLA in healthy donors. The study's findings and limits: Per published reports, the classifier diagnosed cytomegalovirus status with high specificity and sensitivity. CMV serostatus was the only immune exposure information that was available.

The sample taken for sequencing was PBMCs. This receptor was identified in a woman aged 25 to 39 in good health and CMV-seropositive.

CDR3 DNA sequence: TGTGCCGGCAGCCAAGATCGATATAGCTCCTACGAGCAGTACTTC. Translation gives CAGSQDRYSSYEQYF. This chain joins TRBV4-2 and TRBJ2-7; D is ambiguous. There are 15 residues in the CDR3. Germline V gives CDR1 LGHNA, CDR2 YNFKEQ.